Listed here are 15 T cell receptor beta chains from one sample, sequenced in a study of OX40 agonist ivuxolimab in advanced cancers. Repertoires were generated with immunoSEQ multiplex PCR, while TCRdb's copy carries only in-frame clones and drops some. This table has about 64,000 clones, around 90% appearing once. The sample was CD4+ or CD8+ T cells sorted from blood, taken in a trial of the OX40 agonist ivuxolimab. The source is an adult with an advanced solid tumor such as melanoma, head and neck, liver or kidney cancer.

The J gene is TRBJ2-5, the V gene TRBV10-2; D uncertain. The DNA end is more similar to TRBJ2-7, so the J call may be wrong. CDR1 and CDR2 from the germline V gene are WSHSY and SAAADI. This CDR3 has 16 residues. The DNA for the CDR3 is TGCGCCAGCAGTGCTCCCACCGGGCACAATTCCTACGAGCAGTACTTC. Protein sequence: CASSAPTGHNSYEQYF.

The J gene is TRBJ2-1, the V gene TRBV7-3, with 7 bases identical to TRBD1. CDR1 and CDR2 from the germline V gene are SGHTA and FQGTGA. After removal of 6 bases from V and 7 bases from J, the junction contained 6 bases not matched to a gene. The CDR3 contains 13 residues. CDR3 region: CASRLTGSNEQFF. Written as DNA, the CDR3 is TGTGCCAGCAGATTGACAGGGAGTAATGAGCAGTTCTTC.

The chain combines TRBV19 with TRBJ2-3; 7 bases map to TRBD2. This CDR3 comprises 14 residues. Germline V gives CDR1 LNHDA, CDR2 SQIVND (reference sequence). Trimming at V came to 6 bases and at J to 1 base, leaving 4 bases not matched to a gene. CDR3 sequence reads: CASRNAGGTDTQYF. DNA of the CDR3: TGTGCCAGTAGGAACGCGGGGGGCACAGATACGCAGTATTTT.

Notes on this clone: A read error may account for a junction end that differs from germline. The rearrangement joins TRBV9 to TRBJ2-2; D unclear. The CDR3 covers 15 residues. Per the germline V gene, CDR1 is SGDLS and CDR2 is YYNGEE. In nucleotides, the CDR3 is TGTGCCAGCAGGGAATCCCAAGGGAACGCCGGGGAGCTGTTTTTT. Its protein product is CASRESQGNAGELFF.

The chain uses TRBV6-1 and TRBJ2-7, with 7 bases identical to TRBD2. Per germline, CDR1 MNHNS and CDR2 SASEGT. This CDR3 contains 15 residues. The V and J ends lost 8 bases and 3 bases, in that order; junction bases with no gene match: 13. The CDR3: CASHTGGAGIYEQYF. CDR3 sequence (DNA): TGTGCCAGCCATACTGGGGGAGCGGGAATCTACGAGCAGTACTTC.

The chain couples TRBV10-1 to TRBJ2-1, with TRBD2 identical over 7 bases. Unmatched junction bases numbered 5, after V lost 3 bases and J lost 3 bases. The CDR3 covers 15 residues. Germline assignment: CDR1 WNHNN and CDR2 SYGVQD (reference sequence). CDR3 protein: CASSEKREDYNEQFF. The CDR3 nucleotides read TGCGCCAGCAGTGAAAAGCGGGAAGACTACAATGAGCAGTTCTTC.

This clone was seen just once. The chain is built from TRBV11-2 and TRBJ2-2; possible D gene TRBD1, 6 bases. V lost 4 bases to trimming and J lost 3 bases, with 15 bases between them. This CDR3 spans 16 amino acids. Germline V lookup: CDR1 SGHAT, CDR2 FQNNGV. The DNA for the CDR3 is TGTGCCAGCAGCTCACTTTACAGGGTGTACACCGGGGAGCTGTTTTTT. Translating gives CASSSLYRVYTGELFF.

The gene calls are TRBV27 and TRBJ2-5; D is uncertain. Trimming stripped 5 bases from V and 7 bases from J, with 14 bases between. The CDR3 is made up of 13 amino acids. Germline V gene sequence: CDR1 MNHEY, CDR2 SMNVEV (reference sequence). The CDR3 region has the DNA TGTGCCAGCAGTGGGAATCTTTTGGGGACCCAGTACTTC. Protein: CASSGNLLGTQYF.

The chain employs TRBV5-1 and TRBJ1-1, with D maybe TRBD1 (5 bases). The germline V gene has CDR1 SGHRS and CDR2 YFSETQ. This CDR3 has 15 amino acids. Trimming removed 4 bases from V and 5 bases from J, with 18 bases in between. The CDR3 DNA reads TGCGCCAGCAGCGCAGACGGCCAGAGGGGAACTGAAGCTTTCTTT. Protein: CASSADGQRGTEAFF.

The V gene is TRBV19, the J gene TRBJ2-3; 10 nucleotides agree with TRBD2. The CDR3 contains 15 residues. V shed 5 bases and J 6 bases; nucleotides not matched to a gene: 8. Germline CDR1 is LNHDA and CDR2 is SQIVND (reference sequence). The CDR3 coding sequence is TGTGCCAGTAGTGTCACTAGCGGGAAGGCGGATACGCAGTATTTT. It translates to CASSVTSGKADTQYF.

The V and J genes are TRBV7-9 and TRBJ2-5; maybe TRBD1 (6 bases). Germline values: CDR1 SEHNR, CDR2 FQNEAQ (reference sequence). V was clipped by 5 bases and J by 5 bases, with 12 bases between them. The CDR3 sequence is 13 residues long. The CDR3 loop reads CASSLTGTETQYF. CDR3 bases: TGTGCCAGCAGCCTCACAGGGACGGAGACCCAGTACTTC.

In nucleotides, the CDR3 is TGCGCCAGCAGCCGAAGGGGGGCGCCTGAAGCTTTCTTT. It encodes CASSRRGAPEAFF. V usage is TRBV5-1 and J usage is TRBJ1-1, with a tentative D call TRBD1 (6 bases). The CDR3 spans 13 residues. Germline V gives CDR1 SGHRS, CDR2 YFSETQ. V was trimmed by 4 bases and J by 6 bases, leaving 13 bases between them.

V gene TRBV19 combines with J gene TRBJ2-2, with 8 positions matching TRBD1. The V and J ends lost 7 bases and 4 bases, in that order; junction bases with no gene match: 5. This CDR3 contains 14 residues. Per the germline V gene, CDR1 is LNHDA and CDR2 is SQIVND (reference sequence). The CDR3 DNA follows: TGTGCCAGTACTCAGGGGGCCATCACCGGGGAGCTGTTTTTT. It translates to CASTQGAITGELFF.

CDR3 nucleotides: TGTGCCAGCAGCTCGGGACCGAACTATAGCAATCAGCCCCAGCATTTT. This gives the protein CASSSGPNYSNQPQHF. The rearrangement uses TRBV5-5 and TRBJ1-5, with D maybe TRBD1 (5 bases). Germline-derived CDR1 and CDR2 are SGHKS and YYEKEE (reference sequence). V was shortened by 3 bases and J by 0 bases, with 13 bases between the two germline ends. The CDR3 contains 16 residues.

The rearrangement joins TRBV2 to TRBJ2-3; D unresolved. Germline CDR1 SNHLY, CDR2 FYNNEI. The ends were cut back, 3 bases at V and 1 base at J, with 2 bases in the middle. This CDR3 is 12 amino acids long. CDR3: CASSDGTDTQYF. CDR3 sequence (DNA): TGTGCCAGCAGTGATGGCACAGATACGCAGTATTTT.